The 6 T cell receptor beta chains listed next were all sequenced from one sample in a study of PD-1 blockade in classical Hodgkin lymphoma. Documented time point: newly diagnosed, previously untreated cHL patient sample. Clones were sequenced by immunoSEQ multiplex PCR, and TCRdb holds only the in-frame ones, with some missing. Among roughly 7,000 clones, 78% were seen once, and the ten largest hold roughly 8.1%. The sample comprised peripheral blood mononuclear cells (PBMCs). These receptors came from a human donor with classical Hodgkin lymphoma.

The genes are TRBV7-8 and TRBJ2-5; 7 bases are a match to TRBD1. The CDR3 runs to 13 residues. V lost 5 bases, J lost 5 bases, and 5 bases stayed unmatched. CDR1 is SGHVS and CDR2 is FQNEAQ in the germline V gene. The CDR3 DNA reads as TGTGCCAGCAGCGTTAACAGGGGTGAGACCCAGTACTTC. Protein product: CASSVNRGETQYF.

The rearrangement links TRBV6-5 to TRBJ1-3; possible D gene TRBD1, 6 bases. Between the trimmed V and J ends, which lost 2 bases and 2 bases, there was a span of 7 bases. Germline-derived CDR1 and CDR2 are MNHEY and SVGAGI. The CDR3 is 14 amino acids. The CDR3 protein is CASSYGTPGNTIYF. DNA for the CDR3: TGTGCCAGCAGTTACGGGACACCTGGAAACACCATATATTTT.

The gene calls are TRBV28 and TRBJ2-3; D gene uncertain. V was pared by 1 base and J by 6 bases, with 5 bases between. Germline V gene lookup returns CDR1 MDHEN and CDR2 SYDVKM. The CDR3 extends over 12 amino acids. CDR3 amino acids: CASSLFPDTQYF. The CDR3 coding sequence is TGTGCCAGCAGTTTATTTCCGGATACGCAGTATTTT.

V and J are TRBV27 and TRBJ1-6; 9 bases fit TRBD1. V lost 5 bases, J lost 13 bases, and 9 bases stayed unmatched. The CDR3 is made up of 14 amino acids. Germline CDR1 and CDR2: MNHEY and SMNVEV (reference sequence). The DNA for the CDR3 is TGTGCCAGCAGTAAACAGGACAGGGGTTCGCCCCTCCACTTT. It yields the protein CASSKQDRGSPLHF.

The chain uses TRBV14 and TRBJ2-5; no firm D call. The germline V and J ends were trimmed by 1 base and 4 bases, with 7 bases remaining between them. Germline assignment: CDR1 SGHDN and CDR2 FVKESK. The CDR3 runs to 13 residues. CDR3 region: CASSQVGLETQYF. In DNA, the CDR3 is TGTGCCAGCAGCCAAGTCGGCCTAGAGACCCAGTACTTC.

This chain links TRBV2 with TRBJ2-5; no definite D call. V lost 6 bases to trimming and J lost 0 bases, with 2 bases between them. The CDR3 extends over 11 amino acids. Germline V CDR1 and CDR2: SNHLY, FYNNEI. CDR3 region: CASRDQETQYF. As DNA, the CDR3 is TGTGCCAGCAGGGACCAAGAGACCCAGTACTTC.